This TCR beta chain was documented in a study of metastatic and nonmetastatic thyroid tumors. Study results and caveats: When malignant thyroid tumors were compared with benign nodules, TCR beta diversity was reportedly significantly higher in the malignant tumors. This held in both blood and tumor samples.

This clone was counted only a few times. Antigen unknown. Via MiXCR, TCRdb re-called the PCR reads. The sample includes tens of thousands of clones, roughly a quarter of them seen just once. Patients had received no treatment of any kind before thyroid surgery. Trimming shortened V by 6 bases and J by 0 bases, and 15 bases separated the two germline ends. The CDR3 consists of 16 residues. Germline V lookup: CDR1 WNHNN, CDR2 SYGVQD (reference sequence). The chain uses TRBV10-1 and TRBJ2-1, with D perhaps being TRBD1 or TRBD2 (5 bases each). Sequenced sample: blood. The receptor was isolated from a female donor with papillary thyroid cancer or a benign thyroid nodule (not recorded which). Some clones in this sample may be carry-over from other donors' samples. The CDR3 DNA is TGCGCCAGCAGCGGGACCTCTAGTAGCTCCTACAATGAGCAGTTCTTC. Amino acids: CASSGTSSSSYNEQFF.